These 25 T cell receptor beta chains were sequenced from one sample in a study of cytomegalovirus exposure and HLA in healthy donors. Only in-frame clones appear in the TCRdb table, and some are missing; sequencing was by immunoSEQ multiplex PCR. This sample has more than 80,000 clones, with around 96% found just once. The sample consisted of PBMCs. These TCRs come from a woman younger than 30 in good health and CMV-seronegative.

This chain uses TRBV28 with TRBJ1-5; possibly TRBD1 for D (6 bases). CDR1 is MDHEN and CDR2 is SYDVKM in the germline V gene. This CDR3 has 16 residues. Trimming pared 4 bases from V and 2 bases from J, leaving 15 bases between. CDR3 bases: TGTGCCAGCAGTTCGAGCAGGGGTACGGGCAATCAGCCCCAGCATTTT. It codes for CASSSSRGTGNQPQHF.

The chain joins TRBV7-2 to TRBJ1-5; D is undetermined. CDR3 length: 14 amino acids. Germline V CDR1 and CDR2: SGHTA, FQGNSA. V was shortened by 5 bases and J by 4 bases, with 12 bases between the two germline ends. The CDR3 bases are TGTGCCAGCAGCCCCCGGGAGTCTAATCAGCCCCAGCATTTT. Protein: CASSPRESNQPQHF.

The chain is built from TRBV5-1 and TRBJ1-2, with D perhaps TRBD1 (5 bases). Germline CDR1 and CDR2: SGHRS and YFSETQ. Trimming pared 5 bases from V and 3 bases from J, leaving 23 bases between. CDR3 length: 17 residues. The CDR3 loop reads CASRPPGRPLFHYGYTF. The DNA of the CDR3 is TGCGCCAGCAGGCCCCCAGGGCGGCCACTATTTCACTATGGCTACACCTTC.

The chain uses TRBV9 and TRBJ1-3, with TRBD1 identical over 8 bases. Unmatched junction bases numbered 4, after V lost 3 bases and J lost 2 bases. Germline CDR1 and CDR2: SGDLS and YYNGEE. The CDR3 has 15 amino acids. CDR3 sequence (DNA): TGTGCCAGCAGCGCCCAGGGGGCGCCTGGAAACACCATATATTTT. Translation gives CASSAQGAPGNTIYF.

This clone is a singleton in its sample. The rearrangement links TRBV10-1 to TRBJ1-2; 7 nucleotides agree with TRBD1. From germline, CDR1 is WNHNN and CDR2 SYGVQD (reference sequence). The ends lost 4 bases at V and 7 bases at J; junction bases unmatched: 15. This CDR3 is 16 amino acids long. The CDR3 reads CASSGGTAARGGGYTF. The CDR3 DNA is TGCGCCAGCAGTGGAGGGACAGCCGCTCGTGGCGGTGGCTACACCTTC.

V is TRBV15 and J is TRBJ1-4; D may be TRBD1 (5 bases). This CDR3 spans 16 amino acids. CDR1 is LNHNV and CDR2 is YYDKDF in the germline V gene (reference sequence). Deletions cut 4 bases from V and 1 base from J, with 13 bases between. CDR3 nucleotides: TGTGCCACCAGCACAAGACGCCAGGGAACTAATGAAAAACTGTTTTTT. Protein: CATSTRRQGTNEKLFF.

This chain joins TRBV14 and TRBJ2-7; 9 nucleotides agree with TRBD2. The CDR3 sequence is 14 residues long. Trimming cost V 3 bases and J 4 bases; bases outside gene matches: 4. Germline CDR1 reads SGHDN; CDR2 reads FVKESK. The CDR3 spells CASSQSGRFYEQYF. In nucleotides, the CDR3 is TGTGCCAGCAGCCAGAGCGGGAGGTTTTACGAGCAGTACTTC.

This clone appeared once. V and J are TRBV5-4 and TRBJ2-2; 12 positions match TRBD2. With V trimmed by 4 bases and J by 7 bases, 14 bases remained unmatched. CDR3 length: 18 residues. Germline-derived CDR1 and CDR2 are SGHNT and YYREEE (reference sequence). CDR3 amino acids: CASSPRVTSGSGIGELFF. The DNA for the CDR3 is TGTGCCAGCAGCCCGAGGGTGACTAGCGGGAGTGGGATCGGGGAGCTGTTTTTT. Combining the CDR3 with reference TRBV5-4 and TRBJ2-2 gives the whole variable domain ETGVTQSPTHLIKTRGQQVTLRCSSQSGHNTVSWYQQALGQGPQFIFQYYREEENGRGNFPPRFSGLQFPNYSSELNVNALELDDSALYLCASSPRVTSGSGIGELFFGEGSRLTVL.

This chain uses TRBV2 with TRBJ2-7; 7 bases are shared with TRBD2. Germline V lookup: CDR1 SNHLY, CDR2 FYNNEI. The J segment lost 6 bases and the V segment lost 7 bases, leaving 6 bases of the junction unmatched. The length of the CDR3 is 12 residues. CDR3 in DNA: TGTGCCAGCAATGGGGAGGGGACCGAGCAGTACTTC. Encoded protein: CASNGEGTEQYF.

This clone came up once. J is TRBJ2-3 and V is TRBV5-1; possible D gene TRBD2, 6 bases. The ends were cut back, 3 bases at V and 5 bases at J, with 7 bases in the middle. The CDR3 has 12 residues. Germline V lookup: CDR1 SGHRS, CDR2 YFSETQ. Written as DNA, the CDR3 is TGCGCCAGCAGCTCGGAGGGAGATACGCAGTATTTT. Residues: CASSSEGDTQYF.

The rearrangement uses TRBV28 and TRBJ1-4; TRBD1 matches at 7 bases. The germline V gene encodes CDR1 MDHEN and CDR2 SYDVKM. Trimming removed 3 bases from V and 7 bases from J; junction bases left unmatched: 5. The CDR3 contains 14 residues. Written as DNA, the CDR3 is TGTGCCAGCAGTTTGGACAGGTACTCTGAAAAACTGTTTTTT. This gives the protein CASSLDRYSEKLFF. The whole variable domain, filled in from reference TRBV28 and TRBJ1-4, reads DVKVTQSSRYLVKRTGEKVFLECVQDMDHENMFWYRQDPGLGLRLIYFSYDVKMKEKGDIPEGYSVSREKKERFSLILESASTNQTSMYLCASSLDRYSEKLFFGSGTQLSVL.

This clone was seen once. This chain joins TRBV6-5 and TRBJ1-5; possibly TRBD1 for D (5 bases). V was cut by 6 bases and J by 0 bases, with 12 bases left in between. The germline V gene has CDR1 MNHEY and CDR2 SVGAGI. The CDR3 totals 15 residues. The CDR3 loop is CASRRQSYSNQPQHF. The CDR3 DNA is TGTGCCAGCAGACGACAGTCCTATAGCAATCAGCCCCAGCATTTT.

This chain uses TRBV30 with TRBJ2-5, with TRBD2 matching over 12 bases. J gave up 4 bases and V 0 bases, and 0 bases lay outside the gene matches. Germline-derived CDR1 and CDR2 are GTSNPN and SVGIG (reference sequence). The CDR3 consists of 14 residues. DNA for the CDR3: TGTGCCTGGAGTGTACTAGCGGGGGGAGAGACCCAGTACTTC. Encoded protein: CAWSVLAGGETQYF.

The chain couples TRBV4-1 to TRBJ1-4; D uncertain. Deletions cut 4 bases from V and 0 bases from J, with 12 bases between. The CDR3 consists of 16 residues. Germline values: CDR1 MGHRA, CDR2 YSYEKL. The chain's CDR3 is CASSRTRMATNEKLFF. The CDR3 DNA reads as TGCGCCAGCAGCCGCACCAGAATGGCAACTAATGAAAAACTGTTTTTT.

The genes are TRBV2 and TRBJ2-3, with 8 nucleotides matching TRBD1. Losses at the gene ends were 7 bases for V and 2 bases for J; bases not matched to a gene: 17. The CDR3 contains 18 residues. The germline V gene has CDR1 SNHLY and CDR2 FYNNEI. CDR3 amino acids: CASIGQGRDPTLTDTQYF. CDR3 bases: TGTGCCAGCATCGGACAGGGACGCGACCCCACGCTCACAGATACGCAGTATTTT.

V gene TRBV2 combines with J gene TRBJ1-4, with 7 bases lining up with TRBD1. V dropped 8 bases and J dropped 6; count of bases not matched to a gene: 6. The CDR3 extends over 13 amino acids. From germline, CDR1 is SNHLY and CDR2 FYNNEI. CDR3 coding DNA: TGTGCCAGCTTCGACAGGGTCGATGAAAAACTGTTTTTT. It encodes CASFDRVDEKLFF.

V gene TRBV4-1 combines with J gene TRBJ2-7; the D is unclear. The CDR3 covers 16 residues. Trimming removed 0 bases from V and 3 bases from J, with 15 bases in between. Per the germline V gene, CDR1 is MGHRA and CDR2 is YSYEKL. The CDR3 sequence: CASSQDAEYRVYEQYF. The CDR3 bases are TGCGCCAGCAGCCAAGACGCGGAGTATAGAGTCTACGAGCAGTACTTC.

J is TRBJ1-5 and V is TRBV7-8; 12 nucleotides align to TRBD1. CDR1 is SGHVS and CDR2 is FQNEAQ in the germline V gene. The CDR3 extends over 15 amino acids. Germline trimming cut 5 bases from V and 9 bases from J; bases unmatched to any gene: 8. CDR3 bases: TGTGCCAGCAGCCTAGGGACAGGGGGCGATTTGCCCCAGCATTTT. Protein product: CASSLGTGGDLPQHF.

The chain combines TRBV19 with TRBJ1-4; D gene unclear. CDR3 size: 15 residues. Trimming pared 11 bases from V and 5 bases from J, leaving 21 bases between. Germline loops: CDR1 LNHDA, CDR2 SQIVND (reference sequence). The CDR3 nucleotides are TGTGCCTCGGAGAACCGGGATCCGGGAAATGAAAAACTGTTTTTT. It translates to CASENRDPGNEKLFF. Drawing the rest from reference TRBV19 and TRBJ1-4, the complete variable domain is DGGITQSPKYLFRKEGQNVTLSCEQNLNHDAMYWYRQDPGQGLRLIYYSQIVNDFQKGDIAEGYSVSREKKESFPLTVTSAQKNPTAFYLCASENRDPGNEKLFFGSGTQLSVL.

The CDR3 bases are TGCGCCAGCAGCCAATTCTCGGGGTCCTACGAGCAGTACTTC. Amino acid sequence: CASSQFSGSYEQYF. The V gene is TRBV4-1, the J gene TRBJ2-7, with D perhaps matching TRBD2 (5 bases). Trimming took off 2 bases at V and 1 base at J, with 9 bases between the two ends. CDR1 MGHRA and CDR2 YSYEKL come from the germline V gene. There are 14 residues in the CDR3.

This chain uses TRBV7-2 with TRBJ1-1, with 10 bases lining up with TRBD1. Germline-derived CDR1 and CDR2 are SGHTA and FQGNSA. The CDR3 length is 15 residues. V shed 3 bases and J 7 bases; nucleotides not matched to a gene: 8. CDR3 bases: TGTGCCAGCAGCTTGTCGACAGGGGGCGAATTTGAAGCTTTCTTT. As protein: CASSLSTGGEFEAFF.

V gene TRBV2 combines with J gene TRBJ1-5; D is undetermined. CDR3 size: 12 residues. Germline V gives CDR1 SNHLY, CDR2 FYNNEI. V gave up 8 bases and J gave up 7 bases, with 12 bases separating them. CDR3: CASGTTEQPQHF. The CDR3 nucleotides are TGTGCCAGCGGCACAACAGAGCAGCCCCAGCATTTT.

The gene calls are TRBV4-2 and TRBJ1-5; possible D gene TRBD1, 5 bases. The CDR3 sequence is 12 residues long. V lost 5 bases, J lost 7 bases, and 9 bases lay in between. Germline V gene sequence: CDR1 LGHNA, CDR2 YNFKEQ. The CDR3 protein is CASSGGDQPQHF. Here the CDR3 DNA reads TGTGCCAGCAGCGGAGGGGACCAGCCCCAGCATTTT.

The chain couples TRBV5-1 to TRBJ1-3; D is undetermined. V lost 1 base to trimming and J lost 4 bases, with 15 bases between them. Per the germline V gene, CDR1 is SGHRS and CDR2 is YFSETQ. CDR3 length: 16 residues. The CDR3 here is CASSLSLPGLGNTIYF. The CDR3 bases are TGCGCCAGCAGCTTGTCCCTTCCAGGCCTCGGAAACACCATATATTTT.

V gene TRBV6-5 combines with J gene TRBJ1-5; 9 positions agree with TRBD1. Germline assignment: CDR1 MNHEY and CDR2 SVGAGI. The CDR3 totals 14 residues. J was trimmed by 4 bases and V by 6 bases; bases with no gene match: 4. Here the CDR3 DNA reads TGTGCCAGCAGGGGGACAGGGCCGAATCAGCCCCAGCATTTT. This codes for CASRGTGPNQPQHF.